This TCR beta chain was obtained from a study of blood T cells in healthy people across ages. Deletions cut 2 bases from V and 7 bases from J, with 9 bases between. This CDR3 region has 12 residues. The germline CDR1 and CDR2 sequences are SGHTA and FQGNSA. Next came a second PCR, run for about 6 to 12 cycles, which used a sample-barcoded 5' primer along with a J-beta primer mix. From the 5' RACE reads, TCRdb called clonotypes with MiXCR, one entry per CDR3 protein. The sample records approximately 800,000 distinct CDR3 sequences, approximately 53% being singletons. This chain connects TRBV7-2 to TRBJ2-7; D is unclear. This TCR came from a man aged 40-50 years in good health. Material for sequencing was blood. CDR3 in amino acids: CASSLRWNEQYF. DNA of the CDR3: TGTGCCAGCAGCTTAAGATGGAATGAGCAGTACTTC.